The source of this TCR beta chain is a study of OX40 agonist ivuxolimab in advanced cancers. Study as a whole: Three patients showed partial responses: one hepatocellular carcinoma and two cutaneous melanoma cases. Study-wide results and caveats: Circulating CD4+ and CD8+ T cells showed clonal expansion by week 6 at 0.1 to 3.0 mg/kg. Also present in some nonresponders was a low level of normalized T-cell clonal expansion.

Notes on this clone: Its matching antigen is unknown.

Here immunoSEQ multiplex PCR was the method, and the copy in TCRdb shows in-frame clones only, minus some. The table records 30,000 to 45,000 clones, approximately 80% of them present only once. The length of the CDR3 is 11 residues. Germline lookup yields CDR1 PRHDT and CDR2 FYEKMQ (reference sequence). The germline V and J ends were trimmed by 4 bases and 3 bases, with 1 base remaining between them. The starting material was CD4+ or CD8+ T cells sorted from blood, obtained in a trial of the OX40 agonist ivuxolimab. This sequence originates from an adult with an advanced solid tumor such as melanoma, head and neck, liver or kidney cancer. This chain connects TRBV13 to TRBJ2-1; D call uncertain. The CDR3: CASSYYNEQFF. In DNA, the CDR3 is TGTGCCAGCAGCTACTACAATGAGCAGTTCTTC.